This record concerns one T cell receptor beta chain sequence. Its antigen is still unknown. This sample was included in a study of TIL therapy for anti-PD-1-resistant metastatic lung cancer. Study as a whole: Several tumors were EGFR-mutant and two were ALK-rearranged.

The time point was: pre-treatment sample, taken before nivolumab and TIL therapy. Patients were adults with stage 4 NSCLC. This was the immunoSEQ v3 assay. Assay used: immunoSEQ multiplex PCR; TCRdb lists only in-frame clones, some missing. The sample lists about 36,000 clones; 70% to 75% were seen once. The CDR3 runs 15 residues. Trimming took 0 bases from V and 4 from J; bases not matched to a gene: 0. Per the germline V gene, CDR1 is GTSNPN and CDR2 is SVGIG (reference sequence). Study-wide results and limits: Infused TIL clonotypes partially replaced the baseline blood repertoire, then decayed over months.

This chain connects TRBV30 to TRBJ2-1; 13 bases are a match to TRBD2. This TCR was recovered from a person aged 25 to 85 with non-small cell lung cancer. The sample was blood, taken at baseline. This chain's CDR3 is CAWSVLAGGYNEQFF. CDR3 sequence (DNA): TGTGCCTGGAGTGTACTAGCGGGAGGGTACAATGAGCAGTTCTTC.